Below, one T cell receptor beta chain is given with its context. Using immunoSEQ multiplex PCR, the repertoire was profiled, and TCRdb retains in-frame clones only, with some absent. The sample shows 130,000 or so clones, roughly nine tenths of them seen only once. These data originate in a study of control samples from healthy donors and cancer patients. There are 15 residues in the CDR3. Germline V lookup: CDR1 MDHEN, CDR2 SYDVKM. Germline trimming cut 3 bases from V and 2 bases from J; bases unmatched to any gene: 3. The sample comprised PBMCs. The TCR was taken from a man aged 45-60 years with head and neck cancer. The rearrangement joins TRBV28 to TRBJ1-4, with TRBD1 matching over 7 bases. CDR3 residues: CASSFSRGTNEKLFF. The CDR3 DNA sequence: TGTGCCAGCAGTTTCTCCAGGGGGACTAATGAAAAACTGTTTTTT. Variable domain in full (rest from reference TRBV28 and TRBJ1-4): DVKVTQSSRYLVKRTGEKVFLECVQDMDHENMFWYRQDPGLGLRLIYFSYDVKMKEKGDIPEGYSVSREKKERFSLILESASTNQTSMYLCASSFSRGTNEKLFFGSGTQLSVL.